A selection of T cell receptor beta chains follows, all from one sample in a study of tissue T cells after allogeneic stem cell transplantation. Sequencing was performed with immunoSEQ multiplex PCR; in TCRdb, only in-frame clones are kept and a portion is missing. The top ten hold around an eighth of the sample, which has about 6,000 clones, around 65% seen once. The input for sequencing was duodenum tissue, taken at autopsy. The receptor set was obtained from a woman between 18 and 55 years old with breast cancer. Each CDR3 is given with its conserved first and last residue. The order of the fields is D gene, J gene, V gene, clone size, CDR3 protein, CDR3 DNA. The D gene is left open where the match is weak. Expanded clones are given a class, and other clones once, few, many or no size at all.

D: NA
J: TRBJ1-1
V: TRBV11-2
size: NA
CDR3: CASGETEAFF
DNA: TGTGCCAGCGGGGAGACTGAAGCTTTCTTT

D: TRBD1
J: TRBJ2-3
V: TRBV7-9
size: few
CDR3: CASSLDRGGTDTQYF
DNA: TGTGCCAGCAGCTTGGACAGGGGTGGCACAGATACGCAGTATTTT

D: NA
J: TRBJ2-1
V: TRBV19
size: few
CDR3: CASSKVGQVAVNEQFF
DNA: TGTGCCAGTAGTAAGGTAGGCCAGGTCGCCGTAAATGAGCAGTTCTTC

D: NA
J: TRBJ1-5
V: TRBV6-2/TRBV6-3
size: NA
CDR3: CASSNPGADQPQHF
DNA: TGTGCCAGCAGTAACCCGGGGGCGGATCAGCCCCAGCATTTT

D: NA
J: TRBJ2-7
V: TRBV6-2/TRBV6-3
size: NA
CDR3: CASSYVSGYEQYF
DNA: TGTGCCAGCAGTTACGTTAGCGGCTACGAGCAGTACTTC

D: NA
J: TRBJ2-4
V: TRBV5-5
size: NA
CDR3: CASSPQGTGWGKNIQYF
DNA: TGTGCCAGCAGCCCCCAGGGAACTGGTTGGGGCAAAAACATTCAGTACTTC

D: NA
J: TRBJ2-1
V: TRBV6-6
size: NA
CDR3: CATRGGAGYNEQFF
DNA: TGTGCCACCAGAGGAGGGGCTGGCTACAATGAGCAGTTCTTC

D: NA
J: TRBJ2-1
V: TRBV11-3
size: NA
CDR3: CASSLDKDSYNEQFF
DNA: TGTGCCAGCAGCTTAGACAAAGACTCCTACAATGAGCAGTTCTTC

D: NA
J: TRBJ2-1
V: TRBV9
size: few
CDR3: CASSGGRGRYNEQFF
DNA: TGTGCCAGCAGCGGCGGGCGGGGTAGATACAATGAGCAGTTCTTC

D: NA
J: TRBJ2-1
V: TRBV5-4
size: NA
CDR3: CASSLKRGGAVFF
DNA: TGTGCCAGCAGCTTGAAACGTGGGGGGGCCGTATTCTTC

D: NA
J: TRBJ2-7
V: TRBV4-3
size: few
CDR3: CASSPDLGAPYEQYF
DNA: TGCGCCAGCAGTCCCGATCTGGGGGCCCCTTACGAGCAGTACTTC

D: TRBD1
J: TRBJ1-2
V: TRBV18
size: NA
CDR3: CASSPSGTGVGYTF
DNA: TGTGCCAGCTCACCATCAGGGACAGGGGTTGGCTACACCTTC

D: NA
J: TRBJ1-4
V: TRBV7-2
size: NA
CDR3: CASSLNQAGTNEKLFF
DNA: TGTGCCAGCAGCTTAAACCAGGCGGGAACTAATGAAAAACTGTTTTTT

D: NA
J: TRBJ1-2
V: TRBV4-1
size: NA
CDR3: CASSPLSRADYGYTF
DNA: TGCGCCAGCAGCCCTTTATCCAGGGCGGACTATGGCTACACCTTC

D: NA
J: TRBJ2-1
V: TRBV7-9
size: NA
CDR3: CASSSGASDEQFF
DNA: TGTGCCAGCAGCTCAGGGGCTTCGGATGAGCAGTTCTTC

D: TRBD2
J: TRBJ2-1
V: TRBV24-1
size: NA
CDR3: CATSLAGGSEQFF
DNA: TGTGCCACCAGCCTAGCGGGAGGGAGTGAGCAGTTCTTC

D: TRBD2
J: TRBJ2-1
V: TRBV18
size: NA
CDR3: CAPSGGAGNEQFF
DNA: TGTGCCCCGAGCGGGGGGGCGGGGAATGAGCAGTTCTTC

D: NA
J: TRBJ1-2
V: TRBV4-2
size: NA
CDR3: CASSHDLMPGTYGYTF
DNA: TGTGCCAGCAGCCATGATTTAATGCCTGGCACTTATGGCTACACCTTC

D: TRBD2
J: TRBJ2-1
V: TRBV6-2/TRBV6-3
size: NA
CDR3: CASSYRNSGGVHEQFF
DNA: TGTGCCAGCAGTTACCGGAACAGCGGGGGGGTTCATGAGCAGTTCTTC

D: NA
J: TRBJ2-7
V: TRBV6-2/TRBV6-3
size: NA
CDR3: CASSYVSSYEQYF
DNA: TGTGCCAGCAGTTACGTGTCTAGTTACGAGCAGTACTTC

D: NA
J: TRBJ1-3
V: TRBV9
size: NA
CDR3: CASSVAGEVSGNTIYF
DNA: TGTGCCAGCAGCGTAGCCGGGGAAGTCTCTGGAAACACCATATATTTT

D: NA
J: TRBJ1-1
V: TRBV5-1
size: NA
CDR3: CASSLEADSEAFF
DNA: TGCGCCAGCAGCTTGGAAGCTGACAGTGAAGCTTTCTTT

D: NA
J: TRBJ1-2
V: TRBV7-8
size: NA
CDR3: CASSLVRSDYGYTF
DNA: TGTGCCAGCAGCTTAGTCAGGAGTGACTATGGCTACACCTTC

D: NA
J: TRBJ2-6
V: TRBV27
size: NA
CDR3: CASSKLVAGANVLTF
DNA: TGTGCCAGCAGTAAACTAGTGGCTGGGGCCAACGTCCTGACTTTC

D: NA
J: TRBJ2-3
V: TRBV15
size: NA
CDR3: CATSRERTGADTQYF
DNA: TGTGCCACCAGCAGAGAGAGAACCGGCGCAGATACGCAGTATTTT